This T cell receptor beta chain is from a study of T-cell reconstitution after alpha-beta-depleted transplantation in children. Study-wide findings and caveats: The authors attributed T-cell counts and diversity one year after transplant mostly to newly produced T cells.

This clonotype was counted between two and nine times. Its specificity is not known. For TCRbeta, the library was prepared with unique molecular identifiers. TCRdb recomputed calls from the PCR reads with MiXCR, one row per CDR3 protein. The table shows around 300,000 distinct CDR3 sequences, with roughly 12% occurring only once. Here the sequenced sample was peripheral blood, taken 180 days after TCRalphabeta/CD19-depleted stem cell transplant. This receptor was taken from a male patient between 2 and 15 years old who had a stem cell transplant for chronic granulomatous disease, so the T cells may come from the graft donor.

The CDR3 nucleotides are TGTGCCAGCAGCCCAGGGGGACCCAGGGGGTACAATGAGCAGTTCTTC. As protein: CASSPGGPRGYNEQFF. The chain joins TRBV6-1 to TRBJ2-1; TRBD1 agrees at 7 bases. There are 16 residues in the CDR3. CDR1 and CDR2 (germline): MNHNS, SASEGT. The trim removed 6 bases at V and 4 bases at J, leaving 12 bases unmatched.